This TCR beta chain was recovered during a study of neurological immune-mediated disorders. Overall study results and limits: CDR3 amino acid sequences found in expanded clones were never shared across subjects, suggesting private repertoires in all groups. According to phylogenetic grouping, one related-CDR3 cluster, a possible signature, contained the repertoires of 18 of 34 multiple sclerosis patients.

This clonotype was seen at least ten times. Its specificity is not known. MiXCR, applied by TCRdb to the 5' RACE reads, yields one record per CDR3 protein. This table has approximately 130,000 distinct CDR3 sequences, approximately 3.2% appearing once. PBMCs numbering 2 million and stored at -80 C yielded the unsorted libraries. Sequencing was done on a sample of PBMCs. The clonotype originates from a woman in her thirties with multiple sclerosis.

CDR3 in DNA: TGTGCCAGCAGCTTAGTTCTCTTCGAAGCTTTCTTT. Translation gives CASSLVLFEAFF. V usage is TRBV11-2 and J usage is TRBJ1-1; no clear D. CDR3 size: 12 residues. Per the germline V gene, CDR1 is SGHAT and CDR2 is FQNNGV. Trimming left V 1 base short and J 8 bases short, with 8 bases between.